The rows below give T cell receptor beta chains drawn from one sample of a study of blood T cell repertoires in COVID-19. Only in-frame clones appear in the TCRdb table, and some are missing; sequencing was by immunoSEQ multiplex PCR. The sample shows 110,000 to 150,000 clones, 87% of them seen only once. The sequenced material came from PBMCs or T cells enriched from blood (not recorded which). The receptors were sampled from a man in his fifties or sixties who had recovered from COVID-19. The conserved cysteine and the conserved F or W are not part of the CDR3 here. Each record gives: V gene, CDR3 protein.

TRBV9 | ASSTGGADRGTEAF
TRBV3-1/TRBV3-2 | ASSQGTAQGEQY
TRBV6-5 | ASSPPEGYGYT
TRBV30 | AWSVGAGLNQPQH
TRBV12-3/TRBV12-4 | ASSFNRVHEQY
TRBV11-2 | ASSTNMGGRNTEAF
TRBV3-1/TRBV3-2 | ASSQDFRQDLYEQY
TRBV28 | ASRADFSYEQY
TRBV18 | ASSPDRVRTEAF
TRBV28 | ASSSGGQAISGNQPQH
TRBV29-1 | SAAGSGNTIY
TRBV5-1 | ASSPRQWVDNEQF
TRBV28 | ASSRDRAVIQAF
TRBV9 | ASSLSGGKAF
TRBV11-2 | ASNEGSGGYGYT
TRBV6-5 | ASKTRGGPSYEQY
TRBV5-6 | ASSLSRRSFEQY
TRBV11-3 | ASSPGQGISYEQY
TRBV6-5 | ASSYNGQAAEAF
TRBV12-3/TRBV12-4 | ASSLGANQPQH
TRBV6-5 | ASSSWTIHYEQY
TRBV7-9 | ASSPRGASYNEQF
TRBV28 | ASSSGTGLPEAQY
TRBV6-5 | ASRPDRGNSPLH
TRBV30 | AWSRWGPRNEQF
TRBV28 | ASGGRDTYSPLH
TRBV28 | ASKAGGREQF
TRBV5-5 | ASRPTSGQETQY
TRBV28 | ASAPGDNQPQH
TRBV10-1 | ASSESGTGVNEQY
TRBV5-1 | ASSLTRVAGGTQETQY
TRBV4-1 | ASSQGDRGGEQF
TRBV10-1 | ASSVGTGETEQY
TRBV18 | ASSQTGSYNSPLH
TRBV10-3 | AIRGDREKETQY
TRBV20-1 | SALNRGALF
TRBV12-5 | ASGFQSGTGHGELF
TRBV5-6 | ASSPTGPGLAGETDTQY
TRBV28 | ASITSGFSYEQY
TRBV10-3 | AISGKSDSGTGELF
TRBV10-3 | AIRVGMNTEAF
TRBV6-6 | ASSPSGLAGGPSYNEQF
TRBV5-5 | ASRRSGTGSSYEQY
TRBV6-5 | ASSYGGGGEKLF
TRBV20-1 | SASSARGTQY
TRBV3-1/TRBV3-2 | ASSQGGAYS
TRBV18 | ASSPAGPQGDAF
TRBV19 | ASRRGTGELF
TRBV6-6 | ASSGTGGQTQY
TRBV5-4 | ASSLAGGRGETQY